The TCR beta chain under discussion was sequenced for a study of cytomegalovirus exposure and HLA in healthy donors. A word on this clone: Its specificity is unknown.

The donors were part of the 120-subject validation cohort, which stood apart from the approximately 630-subject first cohort. Study-level results: Most TCRs appeared rarely, but some public TCRs recurred in many donors. Subsequent analysis revealed that first-cohort TCR clusters tended to co-occur in the approximately 120 validation repertoires.

Data came from immunoSEQ multiplex PCR; TCRdb stores just in-frame clones and leaves some out. The table shows roughly 150,000 clones, with 90% to 97% occurring only once. This CDR3 spans 17 amino acids. From germline, CDR1 is SEHNR and CDR2 FQNEAQ (reference sequence). The junction had 14 bases not matched to a gene; V was cut back by 5 bases and J by 4 bases. The clonotype was recovered from a woman aged 18-29 years in good health and CMV-seronegative. Sequenced sample: PBMCs. The J gene is TRBJ2-7, the V gene TRBV7-9; the match to TRBD2 covers 10 bases. This CDR3 is CASSPPPHLAGDYEQYF. The CDR3 region has the DNA TGTGCCAGCAGCCCCCCACCTCACCTAGCGGGGGATTACGAGCAGTACTTC.